One and the same sample provided the 30 T cell receptor beta chains below, sequenced in a study of T cells in Graves' hyperthyroidism and ophthalmopathy. Amplification targeted TCR beta CDR3 regions from RNA transcripts. HTBI primers were employed in a first-round RT-PCR of the TCR CDR3. Each CDR3 protein is one row after TCRdb ran MiXCR on the multiplex PCR reads. The repertoire holds more than 600,000 distinct CDR3 sequences, with about 16% as singletons. The sample taken for sequencing was blood. The origin of the receptors is a man between 18 and 29 years old with Graves' hyperthyroidism.

This clonotype has at least ten counts. In DNA form, the CDR3 reads TGTGCCATCAGTGAAGCCAGGAACACTGAAGCTTTCTTT. This translates into CAISEARNTEAFF. The chain links TRBV10-3 to TRBJ1-1; no firm D call. The CDR3 spans 13 residues. Germline CDR1 reads ENHRY; CDR2 reads SYGVKD. V lost 3 bases to trimming and J lost 1 base, with 6 bases between them.

The chain joins TRBV3-1 to TRBJ2-1, with TRBD2 matching 13 bases. CDR1 and CDR2 (germline): LGHDT, YNNKEL (reference sequence). The CDR3 has 15 amino acids. With 5 bases clipped from V and 10 bases from J, the junction kept 8 bases outside the gene matches. The CDR3 DNA reads TGTGCCAGCAGCACCCGACTAGCGGGAGGATTGGAGCAGTTCTTC. This translates into CASSTRLAGGLEQFF.

This clonotype was seen a few times. This rearrangement joins TRBV5-6 to TRBJ2-7; D assignment may be TRBD1 or TRBD2 (6 bases each). CDR3 length: 15 residues. CDR1 is SGHDT and CDR2 is YYEEEE in the germline V gene. Trimming removed 1 base at V and 0 bases at J, with 11 bases between. The CDR3 bases are TGTGCCAGCAGCTTGATGGGGGGCACCTCCTACGAGCAGTACTTC. Translated: CASSLMGGTSYEQYF.

This clonotype has just a few counts. A much bigger clone sits one base away, suggesting this may be a read error. The chain carries TRBV28 and TRBJ1-5, with D perhaps matching TRBD1 (5 bases). Germline CDR1 reads MDHEN; CDR2 reads SYDVKM. The CDR3 contains 14 residues. The germline V and J ends were trimmed by 4 bases and 3 bases, with 10 bases remaining between them. DNA for the CDR3: TGTGCCAGCAGTTCGGGACCGATCAATCAGCCCCAGCATTTT. Protein: CASSSGPINQPQHF.

In this sample, this clonotype turned up a few times. V gene TRBV5-1 combines with J gene TRBJ1-5; no clear D gene. Trimming pared 4 bases from V and 3 bases from J, leaving 11 bases between. Germline lookup yields CDR1 SGHRS and CDR2 YFSETQ. The CDR3 is made up of 14 amino acids. CDR3 sequence (DNA): TGCGCCAGCAGCCCGGACTGGCTCAATCAGCCCCAGCATTTT. It is translated as CASSPDWLNQPQHF.

This clonotype was recorded many times. The rearrangement links TRBV7-9 to TRBJ2-7, with D unresolved. V was clipped by 2 bases and J by 6 bases, with 14 bases between them. The CDR3 runs to 14 residues. Germline V CDR1 and CDR2: SEHNR, FQNEAQ (reference sequence). The CDR3 loop reads CASSLSLPGVEQYF. The CDR3 coding sequence is TGTGCCAGCAGCTTAAGTCTCCCGGGCGTCGAGCAGTACTTC.

The chain is built from TRBV4-1 and TRBJ2-7; TRBD1 is a possible D gene (5 bases). Germline-derived CDR1 and CDR2 are MGHRA and YSYEKL. V dropped 0 bases and J dropped 3 bases, with 12 bases sitting between them. There are 15 residues in the CDR3. CDR3 sequence reads: CASSQDQGHLYEQYF. The CDR3 DNA reads TGCGCCAGCAGCCAAGATCAAGGACACCTCTACGAGCAGTACTTC.

This clonotype appeared many times. The chain has TRBV2 and TRBJ1-5; 8 nucleotides align to TRBD1. Germline trimming cut 7 bases from V and 3 bases from J; bases unmatched to any gene: 11. The CDR3 extends over 16 amino acids. Germline V lookup: CDR1 SNHLY, CDR2 FYNNEI. This CDR3 is CASTDSRGRINQPQHF. CDR3 nucleotide sequence: TGTGCCAGCACCGATTCCAGGGGGCGCATCAATCAGCCCCAGCATTTT.

This rearrangement joins TRBV7-9 to TRBJ1-6; D ambiguous. Trimming took off 0 bases at V and 11 bases at J, with 8 bases between the two ends. Germline V gene data show CDR1 as SEHNR and CDR2 as FQNEAQ (reference sequence). The CDR3 length is 13 residues. The CDR3 coding sequence is TGTGCCAGCAGCTTAGCTAGTAGCGCACCCCTCCACTTT. It codes for CASSLASSAPLHF.

The chain employs TRBV6-2 or TRBV6-3 and TRBJ2-2; D uncertain. The V gene's germline CDR1 is MNHEY and CDR2 SVGEGT. This CDR3 is 14 amino acids long. Trimming shortened V by 6 bases and J by 6 bases, and 14 bases separated the two germline ends. The CDR3 loop is CASRPFPVPGELFF. The DNA for the CDR3 is TGTGCCAGCAGGCCCTTTCCTGTTCCCGGGGAGCTGTTTTTT.

The chain joins TRBV6-2 or TRBV6-3 to TRBJ2-7, with a tentative D call TRBD1 (6 bases). Germline V gene lookup returns CDR1 MNHEY and CDR2 SVGEGT. Trimming removed 2 bases from V and 2 bases from J, with 10 bases in between. This CDR3 has 14 residues. The CDR3 reads CASSYTGSTYEQYF. The CDR3 DNA reads as TGTGCCAGCAGTTACACAGGGTCTACCTACGAGCAGTACTTC.

The rearrangement joins TRBV6-1 to TRBJ2-1, with D tentatively TRBD1 (7 bases). V dropped 8 bases and J dropped 2 bases, with 16 bases sitting between them. The CDR3 runs 15 residues. Germline V gene lookup returns CDR1 MNHNS and CDR2 SASEGT. Here the CDR3 reads CASGGGGGAYNEQFF. The DNA of the CDR3 is TGTGCCAGCGGTGGAGGAGGGGGCGCCTACAATGAGCAGTTCTTC.

This clonotype was seen repeatedly, ten times or more. The V gene is TRBV28, the J gene TRBJ1-2, with TRBD1 identical over 9 bases. Trimming took 2 bases from V and 4 from J; bases not matched to a gene: 5. The germline V gene encodes CDR1 MDHEN and CDR2 SYDVKM. This CDR3 has 15 amino acids. CDR3 DNA sequence: TGTGCCAGCAGTTTAGCGGGACAGGGTATCTATGGCTACACCTTC. This encodes CASSLAGQGIYGYTF.

A remark on this clonotype: This could be a read error, since a much larger clone is one nucleotide away. The gene calls are TRBV30 and TRBJ2-3, with 8 bases fitting TRBD1. The CDR3 sequence is 13 residues long. The V segment lost 5 bases and the J segment 6 bases; nucleotides outside the gene matches: 7. Germline CDR1 and CDR2: GTSNPN and SVGIG (reference sequence). The CDR3 sequence is CAWGRDRTDTQYF. In nucleotides, the CDR3 is TGTGCCTGGGGGCGGGACAGGACGGATACGCAGTATTTT. The full variable domain, rest sourced from reference TRBV30 and TRBJ2-3, is SQTIHQWPATLVQPVGSPLSLECTVEGTSNPNLYWYRQAAGRGLQLLFYSVGIGQISSEVPQNLSASRPQDRQFILSSKKLLLSDSGFYLCAWGRDRTDTQYFGPGTRLTVL.

This clonotype was seen more than once but under ten times. V is TRBV6-2 or TRBV6-3 and J is TRBJ2-1, with TRBD1 identical over 9 bases. Germline loops: CDR1 MNHEY, CDR2 SVGEGT. The CDR3 is made up of 14 amino acids. Trimming took 8 bases from V and 7 from J; bases not matched to a gene: 9. The CDR3 coding sequence is TGTGCCAGCTTTCCTCCGGGACAGGGAAATGAGCAGTTCTTC. Protein sequence: CASFPPGQGNEQFF.

This clonotype was detected only a few times. The chain combines TRBV5-6 with TRBJ2-7, with a tentative D call TRBD1 (6 bases). The CDR3 is 14 residues long. Germline V gene lookup returns CDR1 SGHDT and CDR2 YYEEEE. V was trimmed by 5 bases and J by 6 bases, leaving 18 bases between them. The CDR3 spells CASSPLPQGREQYF. The CDR3 DNA follows: TGTGCCAGCAGTCCGTTGCCCCAGGGGCGCGAGCAGTACTTC.

CDR3 sequence: CASSRGTAREAYEQYF. CDR3 nucleotide sequence: TGTGCCAGCAGCCGTGGGACGGCGAGAGAGGCCTACGAGCAGTACTTC. The chain has TRBV7-8 and TRBJ2-7; D possibly uses TRBD1 or TRBD2 (5 bases each). Germline V gene lookup returns CDR1 SGHVS and CDR2 FQNEAQ. Trimming removed 5 bases from V and 2 bases from J, with 19 bases in between. The CDR3 extends over 16 amino acids.

This clonotype was found many times. CDR3 sequence: CASSPGLGVYEQYF. DNA of the CDR3: TGTGCCAGCAGTCCGGGTCTGGGTGTATACGAGCAGTACTTC. This rearrangement joins TRBV12-3 or TRBV12-4 to TRBJ2-7; D call uncertain. The CDR3 has 14 amino acids. Trimming shortened V by 5 bases and J by 4 bases, and 15 bases separated the two germline ends.

The chain employs TRBV20-1 and TRBJ1-2; D perhaps matches TRBD1 (5 bases). The length of the CDR3 is 14 residues. CDR1 and CDR2 from the germline V gene are DFQATT and SNEGSKA (reference sequence). Trimming cost V 2 bases and J 3 bases, with 13 bases left between them. The CDR3 is CSARRGGVDYGYTF. In DNA form, the CDR3 reads TGCAGTGCTAGACGTGGGGGGGTCGACTATGGCTACACCTTC.

This clonotype was seen a handful of times. The chain links TRBV4-3 to TRBJ2-7, with D possibly TRBD2 on 6 matching bases. Per the germline V gene, CDR1 is LGHNA and CDR2 is YSLEER. This CDR3 has 16 amino acids. V dropped 2 bases and J dropped 2 bases, with 16 bases sitting between them. This CDR3 is CASSQLLGGRAYEQYF. The CDR3 DNA reads as TGCGCCAGCAGCCAACTCCTGGGGGGACGCGCCTACGAGCAGTACTTC.

This clonotype was seen at least ten times. The CDR3 DNA sequence: TGTGCCAGCAGTTACGGTCTGGAGGGGAGCTGGTACAATGAGCAGTTCTTC. Protein sequence: CASSYGLEGSWYNEQFF. The chain is built from TRBV28 and TRBJ2-1; a possible D gene is TRBD2 (6 bases). V was shortened by 4 bases and J by 4 bases, with 20 bases between the two germline ends. This CDR3 region has 17 residues. CDR1 and CDR2 from the germline V gene are MDHEN and SYDVKM.

Comment on this clonotype: At one end the junction does not follow the germline gene, possibly because of a read error. The rearrangement links TRBV11-3 to TRBJ2-3; 14 nucleotides match TRBD2. Germline assignment: CDR1 SGHNT and CDR2 YENEEA. The CDR3 is made up of 17 amino acids. CDR3 in DNA: TGTGTCAGCAGCTGGGGACTAGCGGGGGTTCCAGGAGATACGCAGTATTTT. Amino acid sequence: CVSSWGLAGVPGDTQYF.

In this sample, this clonotype turned up a few times. The chain is built from TRBV19 and TRBJ1-2; 9 positions agree with TRBD1. The trim removed 6 bases at V and 7 bases at J, leaving 9 bases unmatched. This CDR3 has 14 residues. The germline gives CDR1 LNHDA, CDR2 SQIVND (reference sequence). CDR3 bases: TGTGCCAGTAGACCCGTGGGGACAGGGATTGGCTACACCTTC. It specifies CASRPVGTGIGYTF.

This clonotype turned up a few times. The chain carries TRBV4-2 and TRBJ2-7, with D maybe TRBD2 (5 bases). V was trimmed by 0 bases and J by 2 bases, leaving 8 bases between them. Germline assignment: CDR1 LGHNA and CDR2 YNFKEQ. The CDR3 is 14 residues long. Here the CDR3 DNA reads TGTGCCAGCAGCCAAGAGGAGGCGACCTACGAGCAGTACTTC. Protein: CASSQEEATYEQYF.

This clonotype was counted many times. The chain combines TRBV24-1 with TRBJ2-1; 9 bases map to TRBD2. J lost 4 bases, V lost 3 bases, and 6 bases had no gene match. The CDR3 runs to 16 residues. Germline V gene data show CDR1 as KGHDR and CDR2 as SFDVKD. The CDR3 DNA sequence: TGTGCCACCAGTGATCCGACTAGCGGAGTATACAATGAGCAGTTCTTC. This encodes CATSDPTSGVYNEQFF.

This clonotype was counted many times. The chain combines TRBV27 with TRBJ2-1, with unresolved D. The CDR3 covers 13 residues. Trimming removed 10 bases at V and 4 bases at J, with 14 bases between. Germline V CDR1 and CDR2: MNHEY, SMNVEV (reference sequence). CDR3 in DNA: TGTGCCACAGCCCAGGCCACTTACAATGAGCAGTTCTTC. Its translation: CATAQATYNEQFF.

This clonotype was picked up many times. The CDR3 DNA follows: TGTGCCAGCAGCTTAGTTATGGGAAGCTCCTACGAGCAGTACTTC. It yields the protein CASSLVMGSSYEQYF. The V call is TRBV7-6, the J call TRBJ2-7; D remains ambiguous. The length of the CDR3 is 15 residues. V lost 1 base and J 0 bases, leaving 10 bases between the germline ends. The germline V gene encodes CDR1 SGHVS and CDR2 FNYEAQ.

This clonotype came up a few times. This sequence joins TRBV6-5 and TRBJ1-5, with 7 bases aligning to TRBD1. CDR3 size: 16 residues. CDR1 and CDR2 (germline): MNHEY, SVGAGI. V lost 0 bases to trimming and J lost 3 bases; unmatched junction nucleotides: 5. CDR3 nucleotide sequence: TGTGCCAGCAGTTACTCAGGGGGCGGCCCCAATCAGCCCCAGCATTTT. Translation: CASSYSGGGPNQPQHF.

In its sample, this clonotype was seen a few times. The chain has TRBV5-1 and TRBJ2-7; D possibly matches TRBD1 or TRBD2 (5 bases each). Germline CDR1 reads SGHRS; CDR2 reads YFSETQ. The length of the CDR3 is 15 residues. Trimming pared 0 bases from V and 2 bases from J, leaving 12 bases between. CDR3 sequence: CASSLGGELPYEQYF. CDR3 DNA: TGCGCCAGCAGCTTGGGAGGGGAGCTGCCCTACGAGCAGTACTTC. Variable domain in full (rest from reference TRBV5-1 and TRBJ2-7): KAGVTQTPRYLIKTRGQQVTLSCSPISGHRSVSWYQQTPGQGLQFLFEYFSETQRNKGNFPGRFSGRQFSNSRSEMNVSTLELGDSALYLCASSLGGELPYEQYFGPGTRLTVT.

This clonotype was detected only a few times. The rearrangement joins TRBV20-1 to TRBJ2-1; D not certain. Trimming cost V 0 bases and J 8 bases, with 14 bases left between them. The germline CDR1 and CDR2 sequences are DFQATT and SNEGSKA (reference sequence). The CDR3 is 14 residues long. The CDR3 loop is CSARDPAAADEQFF. As DNA, the CDR3 is TGCAGTGCTAGAGATCCTGCGGCGGCGGATGAGCAGTTCTTC.